This record looks at one T cell receptor beta chain sequence and its context. This sample is drawn from a study of blood T cell repertoires in COVID-19. Study-level information: Samples of COVID-19 (acute and convalescent) were obtained from the United States, Italy and Spain. T cells, B-cell-depleted T cells, or PBMCs provided the cDNA or gDNA that served as material.

Per the original data handling: Reference gene primer amplification yielded estimated nucleated cell counts. TCRdb's table, derived via immunoSEQ multiplex PCR, lists solely in-frame clones and lacks some. V and J calls and clone size are given by that table; D and trimming were obtained from the DNA. Of approximately 220,000 clones in the sample, 80% to 85% are singletons; the top ten hold around 2%. This TCR came from a woman in her sixties with acute or convalescent COVID-19. What was sequenced was peripheral blood.

The CDR3 loop reads CASSKRDRGNIQYF. The CDR3 DNA reads TGTGCCAGCAGCAAAAGGGACAGGGGAAACATTCAGTACTTC. The chain combines TRBV7-2 with TRBJ2-4; 10 positions agree with TRBD1. V was pared by 5 bases and J by 6 bases, with 4 bases of the junction left unmatched. The CDR3 totals 14 residues. CDR1 and CDR2 (germline): SGHTA, FQGNSA.